This TCR beta chain derives from a study of Graves' ophthalmopathy and Graves' hyperthyroidism. The TCR beta CDR3 regions underwent amplification from RNA transcripts. Investigators did first-round RT-PCR with HTBI primers, then second-round multiplex PCR. One entry per CDR3 protein results from TCRdb running MiXCR on the multiplex PCR reads. The sample holds 150,000 to 200,000 distinct CDR3 sequences, just under 40% seen once. Certain patients were not enrolled. These were patients with other autoimmune diseases, uncontrolled infections, pregnancy or lactation. The source of the PBMCs was approximately 10 ml of fresh peripheral blood. Study-level points and caveats: With more than 60% sensitivity and 72% to 85% specificity, the model predicted ophthalmopathy progression.

As regards this clonotype: Its cognate antigen is unknown.

The CDR3 spans 14 residues. Germline-derived CDR1 and CDR2 are MDHEN and SYDVKM. V lost 3 bases and J 3 bases, leaving 11 bases between the germline ends. This clonotype was obtained from a young man with Graves' ophthalmopathy. The genes are TRBV28 and TRBJ1-1; no reliable D call. Sequencing was done on a sample of peripheral blood. In DNA, the CDR3 is TGTGCCAGCAGTTTTGAGGAGACGGACACTGAAGCTTTCTTT. Translated: CASSFEETDTEAFF. The complete variable domain, with remaining parts taken from reference TRBV28 and TRBJ1-1, reads DVKVTQSSRYLVKRTGEKVFLECVQDMDHENMFWYRQDPGLGLRLIYFSYDVKMKEKGDIPEGYSVSREKKERFSLILESASTNQTSMYLCASSFEETDTEAFFGQGTRLTVV.